Sequencing of this TCR beta chain was carried out in a study of blood T cell repertoires in COVID-19. Study-wide context: T cells, B-cell-depleted T cells, or PBMCs supplied cDNA or gDNA.

Per the study methods: Reference gene primer amplification gave estimated nucleated cell counts. Measured with immunoSEQ multiplex PCR; TCRdb has only the in-frame clones, and not every one. V, J and clone size were drawn from that table, and D and trimming were deduced from the DNA. The data contain around 180,000 clones, approximately 85% of them singletons. This TCR was sampled from a man in his 60s with acute or convalescent COVID-19. The sequenced sample consisted of peripheral blood.

CDR3 in amino acids: CASSEMIGTDTQYF. As DNA, the CDR3 is TGTGCCAGCAGTGAAATGATAGGCACAGATACGCAGTATTTT. This chain joins TRBV6-4 and TRBJ2-3; D not resolved. V lost 3 bases and J lost 1, with 8 bases in between. The CDR3 has 14 amino acids. Germline V lookup: CDR1 MRHNA, CDR2 SNTAGT.